These 15 T cell receptor beta chains originate from one sample sequenced in a study of shared clonotypes between healthy human individuals. Sequencing was performed with immunoSEQ multiplex PCR; in TCRdb, only in-frame clones are kept and a portion is missing. The profile shows around 620,000 clones, approximately 96% of them singletons. Naive CD8 cells, CD45RO-negative and positively selected for CCR7, excluded terminally differentiated effector memory CD45RA+ cells. The sample was naive CD8+ T cells sorted from blood. These receptor sequences come from a woman aged 25 to 39 in good health.

The chain uses TRBV10-1 and TRBJ2-5; D is unclear. There are 14 residues in the CDR3. Germline lookup yields CDR1 WNHNN and CDR2 SYGVQD (reference sequence). V lost 2 bases, J lost 4 bases, and 11 bases lay in between. In nucleotides, the CDR3 is TGCGCCAGCAGTGAGGACTTTGATCGAGAGACCCAGTACTTC. Protein: CASSEDFDRETQYF.

The V gene is TRBV5-1, the J gene TRBJ1-2, with 8 nucleotides matching TRBD1. V gave up 0 bases and J gave up 4 bases; unmatched junction bases: 8. The CDR3 is 16 residues long. Germline values: CDR1 SGHRS, CDR2 YFSETQ. The CDR3 here is CASSLADRGVVYGYTF. In nucleotides, the CDR3 is TGCGCCAGCAGCTTGGCCGACAGGGGCGTTGTCTATGGCTACACCTTC.

In nucleotides, the CDR3 is TGTGCCAGCAGTCCTGGGACCGGCTACAATGAGCAGTTCTTC. Translated, it gives CASSPGTGYNEQFF. The chain combines TRBV28 with TRBJ2-1, with D perhaps TRBD1 or TRBD2 (5 bases each). The germline gives CDR1 MDHEN, CDR2 SYDVKM. The CDR3 runs 14 residues. The V gene lost 5 bases and the J gene lost 3 bases, with 11 bases spanning the gap.

The chain links TRBV5-4 to TRBJ1-1; D gene uncertain. This CDR3 has 12 residues. Trimming took off 0 bases at V and 11 bases at J, with 11 bases between the two ends. CDR1 SGHNT and CDR2 YYREEE come from the germline V gene (reference sequence). The CDR3 DNA reads as TGTGCCAGCAGCTTGGGGTCGGCAGAGGCTTTCTTT. Protein sequence: CASSLGSAEAFF.

V is TRBV27 and J is TRBJ1-4; D is ambiguous. Trimming pared 2 bases from V and 4 bases from J, leaving 5 bases between. Looked up from germline, CDR1 is MNHEY and CDR2 is SMNVEV (reference sequence). The CDR3 is 13 residues long. The CDR3 here is CASSLVVNEKLFF. CDR3 sequence (DNA): TGTGCCAGCAGTTTAGTCGTTAATGAAAAACTGTTTTTT.

This chain joins TRBV5-1 and TRBJ1-5; D gene uncertain. The CDR3 contains 15 residues. CDR1 is SGHRS, CDR2 YFSETQ, per germline. V shed 4 bases and J shed 5 bases, with 16 bases lying between them. Written as DNA, the CDR3 is TGCGCCAGCAGCCCGAGGACGGGGAGGGATCAGCCCCAGCATTTT. This translates into CASSPRTGRDQPQHF.

This clone was found a few times. This chain connects TRBV29-1 to TRBJ1-1; D is ambiguous. The CDR3 extends over 13 amino acids. Per germline, CDR1 SQVTM and CDR2 ANQGSEA. V gave up 6 bases and J gave up 0 bases, with 11 bases separating them. The CDR3 loop reads CSVTNSMNTEAFF. The CDR3 DNA reads TGCAGCGTAACTAACAGCATGAACACTGAAGCTTTCTTT.

The chain recombines TRBV2 with TRBJ2-3; D unclear. The CDR3 is 12 residues long. Per germline, CDR1 SNHLY and CDR2 FYNNEI. The V gene lost 6 bases and the J gene lost 4 bases, with 8 bases spanning the gap. CDR3 loop: CASRVKSDTQYF. CDR3 bases: TGTGCCAGCAGGGTCAAGTCAGATACGCAGTATTTT.

As concerns this clone: Other DNA sequences in the sample encode the same CDR3. This chain uses TRBV5-6 with TRBJ2-7; D remains unclear. The germline V gene encodes CDR1 SGHDT and CDR2 YYEEEE. The CDR3 is 13 amino acids. V was shortened by 1 base and J by 3 bases, with 8 bases between the two germline ends. Here the CDR3 DNA reads TGTGCCAGCAGCTTGTACAGCAGCTACGAGCAGTACTTC. This encodes CASSLYSSYEQYF.

Here the CDR3 DNA reads TGTGCCAGTAGTACCCCGACTAGCGGGGCCCCCCTGGAGCAGTACTTC. This gives the protein CASSTPTSGAPLEQYF. The chain has TRBV19 and TRBJ2-7, with 11 nucleotides matching TRBD2. There are 16 residues in the CDR3. Germline CDR1 and CDR2: LNHDA and SQIVND (reference sequence). V lost 4 bases to trimming and J lost 7 bases; unmatched junction nucleotides: 12.

This clone occurred once. The chain combines TRBV28 with TRBJ2-7; 10 bases are a match to TRBD2. The CDR3 runs to 19 residues. The germline gives CDR1 MDHEN, CDR2 SYDVKM. V was clipped by 5 bases and J by 2 bases; unmatched bases: 18. CDR3 protein: CASSPHLRLAGGDPYEQYF. The CDR3 DNA follows: TGTGCCAGCAGTCCCCACCTCCGTTTAGCGGGAGGCGATCCCTACGAGCAGTACTTC.

The rearrangement uses TRBV27 and TRBJ2-7; weak D call: TRBD2 (5 bases). The CDR3 runs to 16 residues. Germline V gene lookup returns CDR1 MNHEY and CDR2 SMNVEV (reference sequence). The V gene lost 4 bases and the J gene lost 2 bases, with 18 bases spanning the gap. The CDR3 DNA follows: TGTGCCAGCAGTTCGCATCTAGCCTCCAGGCCCTACGAGCAGTACTTC. Translation: CASSSHLASRPYEQYF.

With regard to this clone: The sample contains more than one DNA sequence encoding this CDR3. The chain joins TRBV29-1 to TRBJ2-3, with 8 bases that match TRBD2. The J segment lost 2 bases and the V segment lost 6 bases, leaving 7 bases of the junction unmatched. The CDR3 length is 14 residues. Germline V gene data show CDR1 as SQVTM and CDR2 as ANQGSEA. Here the CDR3 DNA reads TGCAGCGTCCCAACTAGCGGTTACACAGATACGCAGTATTTT. Translating it yields CSVPTSGYTDTQYF.

This chain uses TRBV7-9 with TRBJ2-7; D may match TRBD1 or TRBD2 (5 bases each). From germline, CDR1 is SEHNR and CDR2 FQNEAQ (reference sequence). Between the trimmed V and J ends, which lost 5 bases and 0 bases, there was a span of 17 bases. This CDR3 region has 16 residues. The CDR3 bases are TGTGCCAGCAGCCCATCGATGGGGGTTAGCTCCTACGAGCAGTACTTC. Translating it yields CASSPSMGVSSYEQYF. Full variable domain (rest looked up from reference TRBV7-9 and TRBJ2-7): DTGVSQNPRHKITKRGQNVTFRCDPISEHNRLYWYRQTLGQGPEFLTYFQNEAQLEKSRLLSDRFSAERPKGSFSTLEIQRTEQGDSAMYLCASSPSMGVSSYEQYFGPGTRLTVT.

This clone occurred once. V usage is TRBV2 and J usage is TRBJ2-1, with D perhaps TRBD2 (6 bases). Trimming cost V 3 bases and J 5 bases, with 14 bases left between them. This CDR3 has 15 amino acids. The germline V gene has CDR1 SNHLY and CDR2 FYNNEI. CDR3: CASSDLAGPNNEQFF. For the CDR3, the DNA is TGTGCCAGCAGTGATTTGGCGGGACCCAACAATGAGCAGTTCTTC.